The 7 T cell receptor beta chains below were found in one sample sequenced in a study of cytomegalovirus exposure and HLA in healthy donors. The PCR made use of 60 Vbeta and 13 Jbeta primers. Sequenced by immunoSEQ multiplex PCR; TCRdb stores in-frame clones only, minus some. The data show 70,000 to 95,000 clones, around three quarters seen once. Sequencing was carried out using PBMCs. These receptor sequences come from a male donor in good health and CMV-seronegative.

V is TRBV6-1 and J is TRBJ1-1; TRBD1 matches 9 bases. The CDR3 runs 17 residues. With V trimmed by 4 bases and J by 0 bases, 9 bases remained unmatched. Per the germline V gene, CDR1 is MNHNS and CDR2 is SASEGT. This chain's CDR3 is CASSAQAGQGMNTEAFF. CDR3 DNA: TGTGCCAGCAGTGCGCAAGCGGGACAGGGAATGAACACTGAAGCTTTCTTT.

This clone was counted only a few times. V and J are TRBV6-5 and TRBJ2-1; D ambiguous. The germline V and J ends were trimmed by 2 bases and 7 bases, with 3 bases remaining between them. CDR3 length equals 11 residues. CDR1 and CDR2 from the germline V gene are MNHEY and SVGAGI. Here the CDR3 DNA reads TGTGCCAGCAGTTACCTGAATGAGCAGTTCTTC. This encodes CASSYLNEQFF.

This clone was found once. The chain combines TRBV7-2 with TRBJ2-7, with 7 bases lining up with TRBD2. Unmatched junction bases numbered 4, after V lost 1 base and J lost 7 bases. CDR1 and CDR2 from the germline V gene are SGHTA and FQGNSA. The CDR3 has 13 residues. CDR3 coding DNA: TGTGCCAGCAGCTTAGGGGAGGGGACTGAGCAGTACTTC. Translation: CASSLGEGTEQYF.

The chain combines TRBV19 with TRBJ1-5; D ambiguous. The CDR3 consists of 15 residues. Trimming took off 1 base at V and 3 bases at J, with 10 bases between the two ends. Germline-derived CDR1 and CDR2 are LNHDA and SQIVND (reference sequence). The CDR3 reads CASSIVFADNQPQHF. The CDR3 DNA is TGTGCCAGTAGTATAGTTTTCGCAGACAATCAGCCCCAGCATTTT.

This sequence joins TRBV6-1 and TRBJ1-1; possibly TRBD1 for D (6 bases). CDR3 length equals 14 residues. V shed 1 base and J shed 2 bases, with 8 bases lying between them. The V gene's germline CDR1 is MNHNS and CDR2 SASEGT. The CDR3 nucleotides read TGTGCCAGCAGTGAAGGGGGGGGCAACACTGAAGCTTTCTTT. Translated, it gives CASSEGGGNTEAFF.

The chain joins TRBV28 to TRBJ1-2, with D perhaps matching TRBD1 (6 bases). Looked up from germline, CDR1 is MDHEN and CDR2 is SYDVKM. The V and J ends lost 5 bases and 7 bases respectively, with 11 bases between them. This CDR3 is built from 12 residues. Here the CDR3 DNA reads TGTGCCAGCAGTCCCCCCAGGGGTGGCTACACCTTC. Translating it yields CASSPPRGGYTF.

This clone has just a few counts. The V and J genes are TRBV30 and TRBJ1-5; TRBD1 aligns across 9 bases. In germline, CDR1 is GTSNPN, CDR2 SVGIG (reference sequence). The CDR3 extends over 16 amino acids. V lost 3 bases, J lost 4 bases, and 10 bases stayed unmatched. The CDR3: CAWRDSRGQGNQPQHF. For the CDR3, the DNA is TGTGCCTGGAGGGACTCCCGGGGACAGGGAAATCAGCCCCAGCATTTT.